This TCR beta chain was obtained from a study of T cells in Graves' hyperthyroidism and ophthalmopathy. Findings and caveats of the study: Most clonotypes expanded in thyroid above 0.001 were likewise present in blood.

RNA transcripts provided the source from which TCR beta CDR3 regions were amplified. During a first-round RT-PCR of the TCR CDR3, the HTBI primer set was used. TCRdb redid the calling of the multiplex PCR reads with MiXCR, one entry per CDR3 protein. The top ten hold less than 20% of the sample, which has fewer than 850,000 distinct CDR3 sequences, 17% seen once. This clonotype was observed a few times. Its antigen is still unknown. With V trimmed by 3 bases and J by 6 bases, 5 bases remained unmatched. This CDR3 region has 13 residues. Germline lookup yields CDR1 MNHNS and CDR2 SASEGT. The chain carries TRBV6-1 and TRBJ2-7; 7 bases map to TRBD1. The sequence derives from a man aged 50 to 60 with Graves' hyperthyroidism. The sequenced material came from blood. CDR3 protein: CASSETGKGEQYF. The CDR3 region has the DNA TGTGCCAGCAGTGAGACAGGGAAAGGCGAGCAGTACTTC.